The sequence of this T cell receptor (beta chain) was determined in a study of T cells in Graves' hyperthyroidism and ophthalmopathy. Study results and caveats: The model predicted ophthalmopathy a median approximately 6 months before onset. Blood also held most thyroid clonotypes expanded beyond 0.001.

The source material, RNA transcripts, was used to amplify TCR beta CDR3 regions. When the TCR CDR3 underwent first-round RT-PCR, the HTBI primer set was used. TCRdb fed the multiplex PCR reads into MiXCR, producing one record per CDR3 protein. The sample comprises roughly 570,000 distinct CDR3 sequences, roughly 14% of which are singletons, and around 7.5% rests with the top ten. This clonotype appeared many times. Its antigen is unknown. The TCR was taken from a young woman with Graves' hyperthyroidism. The sample consisted of blood.

The CDR3: CASSPPTGAGNTIYF. CDR3 coding DNA: TGTGCCAGCAGCCCACCGACAGGGGCTGGAAACACCATATATTTT. The chain uses TRBV12-3 or TRBV12-4 and TRBJ1-3; 8 bases fit TRBD1. The V and J ends lost 6 bases and 2 bases, in that order; junction bases with no gene match: 6. The length of the CDR3 is 15 residues.